This T cell receptor (beta chain) was identified in a study of blood T cells in healthy people across ages. Peripheral blood, approximately 10 milliliters per donor, was collected. PCR was performed a second time for about 6 to 12 cycles using a sample-barcoded 5' primer and a J-beta primer mix. Sequencing recovered at least 2.5 million CDR3-containing paired-end reads from each sample. TCRdb ran MiXCR on the 5' RACE reads and lists one entry per CDR3 protein. The profile shows 600,000 or so distinct CDR3 sequences, 40% to 50% of them singletons. Germline assignment: CDR1 SEHNR and CDR2 FQNEAQ (reference sequence). V lost 5 bases, J lost 2 bases, and 8 bases stayed unmatched. This CDR3 has 15 amino acids.

The V gene is TRBV7-9, the J gene TRBJ2-7, with 8 positions matching TRBD2. Sequenced material: blood. This clonotype was sampled from a man older than 75 in good health. CDR3 coding DNA: TGTGCCAGCAGCCCCCCTACGGGAGGGCCCTACGAGCAGTACTTC. This sequence encodes CASSPPTGGPYEQYF.